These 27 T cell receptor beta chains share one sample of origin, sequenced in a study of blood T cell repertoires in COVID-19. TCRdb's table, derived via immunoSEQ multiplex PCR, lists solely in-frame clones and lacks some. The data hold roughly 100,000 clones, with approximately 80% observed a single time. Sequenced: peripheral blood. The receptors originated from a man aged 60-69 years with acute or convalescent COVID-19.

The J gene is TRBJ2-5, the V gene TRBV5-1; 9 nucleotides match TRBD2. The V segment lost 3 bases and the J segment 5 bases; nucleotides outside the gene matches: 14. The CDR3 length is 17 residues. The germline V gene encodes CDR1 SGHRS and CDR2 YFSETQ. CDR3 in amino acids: CASSSNPGGGAVETQYF. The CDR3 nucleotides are TGCGCCAGCAGCTCAAACCCTGGCGGGGGGGCCGTGGAGACCCAGTACTTC.

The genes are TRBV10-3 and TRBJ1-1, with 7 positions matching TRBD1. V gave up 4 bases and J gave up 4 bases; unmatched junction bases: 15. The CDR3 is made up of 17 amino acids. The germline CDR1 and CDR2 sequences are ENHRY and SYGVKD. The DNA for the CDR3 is TGTGCCATCAGTGCCCGCCCAGGGGGAAGTTTTCCCACTGAAGCTTTCTTT. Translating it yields CAISARPGGSFPTEAFF.

The CDR3 loop reads CASSPRWGGRYEQYF. For the CDR3, the DNA is TGTGCCAGCAGTCCGCGTTGGGGGGGAAGATACGAGCAGTACTTC. The J gene is TRBJ2-7, the V gene TRBV27, with 7 bases aligning to TRBD2. Germline assignment: CDR1 MNHEY and CDR2 SMNVEV (reference sequence). The CDR3 is made up of 15 amino acids. V was clipped by 5 bases and J by 4 bases; unmatched bases: 11.

The CDR3 protein is CASSSYSLALGDTQYF. DNA for the CDR3: TGTGCCAGCAGCTCCTATTCGCTAGCCCTCGGTGATACGCAGTATTTT. The chain has TRBV7-2 and TRBJ2-3; D may be TRBD2 (5 bases). Trimming removed 4 bases at V and 6 bases at J, with 20 bases between. CDR1 and CDR2 (germline): SGHTA, FQGNSA. CDR3 length: 16 amino acids.

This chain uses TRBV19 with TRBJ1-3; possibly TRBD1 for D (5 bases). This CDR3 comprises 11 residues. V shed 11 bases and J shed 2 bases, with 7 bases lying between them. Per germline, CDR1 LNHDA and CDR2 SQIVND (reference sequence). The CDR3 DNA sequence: TGTGCCGCAGGGACTGGAAACACCATATATTTT. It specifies CAAGTGNTIYF.

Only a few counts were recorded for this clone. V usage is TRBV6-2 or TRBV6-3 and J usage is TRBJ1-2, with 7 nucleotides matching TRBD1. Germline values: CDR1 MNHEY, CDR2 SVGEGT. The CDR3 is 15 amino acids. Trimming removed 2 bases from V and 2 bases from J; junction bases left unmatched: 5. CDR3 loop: CASSYGQGGNYGYTF. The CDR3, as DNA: TGTGCCAGCAGTTACGGGCAGGGGGGAAACTATGGCTACACCTTC.

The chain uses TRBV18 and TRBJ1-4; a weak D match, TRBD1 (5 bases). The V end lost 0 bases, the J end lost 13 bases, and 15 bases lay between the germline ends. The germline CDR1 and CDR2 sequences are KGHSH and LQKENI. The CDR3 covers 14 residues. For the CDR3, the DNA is TGTGCCAGCTCACCACCGGGGCGACAGAGAGGACTGTTTTTT. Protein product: CASSPPGRQRGLFF.

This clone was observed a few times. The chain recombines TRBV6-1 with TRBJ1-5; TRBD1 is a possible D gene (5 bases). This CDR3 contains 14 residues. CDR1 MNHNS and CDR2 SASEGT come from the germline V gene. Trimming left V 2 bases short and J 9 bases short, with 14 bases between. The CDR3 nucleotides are TGTGCCAGCAGTGAATCGGGGGAAGTGCGGCCCCAGCATTTT. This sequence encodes CASSESGEVRPQHF.

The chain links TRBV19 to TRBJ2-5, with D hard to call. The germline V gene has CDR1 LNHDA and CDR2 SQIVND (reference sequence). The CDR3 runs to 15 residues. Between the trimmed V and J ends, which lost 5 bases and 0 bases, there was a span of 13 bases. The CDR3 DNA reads TGTGCCAGTAGTTGGGCAGCTCGGTACCAAGAGACCCAGTACTTC. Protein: CASSWAARYQETQYF.

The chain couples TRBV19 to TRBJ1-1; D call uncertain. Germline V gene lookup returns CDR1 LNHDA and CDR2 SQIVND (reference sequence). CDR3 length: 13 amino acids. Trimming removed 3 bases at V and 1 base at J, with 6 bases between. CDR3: CASSIHQNTEAFF. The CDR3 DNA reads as TGTGCCAGTAGTATTCATCAGAACACTGAAGCTTTCTTT.

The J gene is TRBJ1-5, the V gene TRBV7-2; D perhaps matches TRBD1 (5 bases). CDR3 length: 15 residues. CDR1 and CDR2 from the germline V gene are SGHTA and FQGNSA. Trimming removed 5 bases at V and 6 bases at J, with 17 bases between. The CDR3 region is CASSPPGREGQPQHF. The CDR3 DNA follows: TGTGCCAGCAGCCCTCCAGGGAGGGAGGGTCAGCCCCAGCATTTT. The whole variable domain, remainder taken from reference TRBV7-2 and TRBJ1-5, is GAGVSQSPSNKVTEKGKDVELRCDPISGHTALYWYRQSLGQGLEFLIYFQGNSAPDKSGLPSDRFSAERTGGSVSTLTIQRTQQEDSAVYLCASSPPGREGQPQHFGDGTRLSIL.

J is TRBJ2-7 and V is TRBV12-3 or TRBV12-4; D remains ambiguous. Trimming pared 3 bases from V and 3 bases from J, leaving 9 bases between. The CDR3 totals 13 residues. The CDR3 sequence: CASSFLNIYEQYF. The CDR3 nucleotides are TGTGCCAGCAGTTTCTTGAACATCTACGAGCAGTACTTC.

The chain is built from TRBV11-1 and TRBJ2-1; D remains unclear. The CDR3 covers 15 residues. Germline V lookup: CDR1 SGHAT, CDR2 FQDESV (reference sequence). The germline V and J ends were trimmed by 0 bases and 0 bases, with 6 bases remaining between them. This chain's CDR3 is CASSLAGSSYNEQFF. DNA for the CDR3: TGTGCCAGCAGCTTAGCCGGTAGCTCCTACAATGAGCAGTTCTTC.

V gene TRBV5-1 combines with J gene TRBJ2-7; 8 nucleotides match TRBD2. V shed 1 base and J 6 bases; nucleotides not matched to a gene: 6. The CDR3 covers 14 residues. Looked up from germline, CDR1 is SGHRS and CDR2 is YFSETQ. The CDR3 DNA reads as TGCGCCAGCAGCTTGCCGGGAGGGCCGGGCGAGCAGTACTTC. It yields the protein CASSLPGGPGEQYF. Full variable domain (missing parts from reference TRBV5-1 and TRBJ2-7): KAGVTQTPRYLIKTRGQQVTLSCSPISGHRSVSWYQQTPGQGLQFLFEYFSETQRNKGNFPGRFSGRQFSNSRSEMNVSTLELGDSALYLCASSLPGGPGEQYFGPGTRLTVT.

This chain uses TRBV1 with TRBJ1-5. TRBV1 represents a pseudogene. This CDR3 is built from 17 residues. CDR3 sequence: CTSSPGGNECSNQPQHF. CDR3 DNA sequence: TGCACCAGCAGCCCAGGAGGGAATGAGTGCAGCAATCAGCCCCAGCATTTT.

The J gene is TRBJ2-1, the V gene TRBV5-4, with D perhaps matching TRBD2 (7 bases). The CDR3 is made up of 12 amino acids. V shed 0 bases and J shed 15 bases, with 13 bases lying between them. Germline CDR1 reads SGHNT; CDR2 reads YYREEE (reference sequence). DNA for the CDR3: TGTGCCAGCAGCTTGGTTGGGGGGGCCTTGTTCTTC. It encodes CASSLVGGALFF. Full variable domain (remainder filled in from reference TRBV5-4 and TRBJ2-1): ETGVTQSPTHLIKTRGQQVTLRCSSQSGHNTVSWYQQALGQGPQFIFQYYREEENGRGNFPPRFSGLQFPNYSSELNVNALELDDSALYLCASSLVGGALFFGPGTRLTVL.

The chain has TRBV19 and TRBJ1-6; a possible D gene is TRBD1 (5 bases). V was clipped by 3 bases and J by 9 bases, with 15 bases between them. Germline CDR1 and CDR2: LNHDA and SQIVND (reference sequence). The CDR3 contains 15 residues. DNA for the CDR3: TGTGCCAGTAGTATGTATCAGGGTGGCGGTTCACCCCTCCACTTT. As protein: CASSMYQGGGSPLHF.

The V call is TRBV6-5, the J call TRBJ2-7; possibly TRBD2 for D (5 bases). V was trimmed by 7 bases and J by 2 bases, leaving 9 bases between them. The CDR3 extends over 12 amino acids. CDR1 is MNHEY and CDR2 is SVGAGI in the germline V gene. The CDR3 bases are TGTGCCAGCACCCGGGGTACCTACGAGCAGTACTTC. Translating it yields CASTRGTYEQYF.

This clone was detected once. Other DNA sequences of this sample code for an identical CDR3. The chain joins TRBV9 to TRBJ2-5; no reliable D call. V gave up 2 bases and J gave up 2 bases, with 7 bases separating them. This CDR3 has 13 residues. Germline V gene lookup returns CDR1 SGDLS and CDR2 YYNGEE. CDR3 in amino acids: CASSVGQQETQYF. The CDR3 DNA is TGTGCCAGCAGCGTTGGGCAGCAAGAGACCCAGTACTTC.

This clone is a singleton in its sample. CDR3 nucleotide sequence: TGTGCCAGCAGTCGGACAGGGGGCAGGAATCAGCCCCAGCATTTT. Encoded protein: CASSRTGGRNQPQHF. V and J are TRBV28 and TRBJ1-5; TRBD1 agrees at 11 bases. The germline V gene encodes CDR1 MDHEN and CDR2 SYDVKM. This CDR3 is 15 amino acids long. V was clipped by 5 bases and J by 4 bases; unmatched bases: 4.

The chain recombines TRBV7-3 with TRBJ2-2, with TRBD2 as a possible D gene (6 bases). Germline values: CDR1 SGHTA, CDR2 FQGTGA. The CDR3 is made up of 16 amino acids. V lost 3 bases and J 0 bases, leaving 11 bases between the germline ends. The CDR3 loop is CASSLGGTANTGELFF. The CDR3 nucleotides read TGTGCCAGCAGCTTGGGCGGGACGGCGAACACCGGGGAGCTGTTTTTT.

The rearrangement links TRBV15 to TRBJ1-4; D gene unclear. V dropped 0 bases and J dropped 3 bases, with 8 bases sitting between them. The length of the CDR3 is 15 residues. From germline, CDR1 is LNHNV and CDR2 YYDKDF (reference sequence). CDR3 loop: CATSRDRRSNEKLFF. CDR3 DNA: TGTGCCACCAGCAGAGATCGCAGATCTAATGAAAAACTGTTTTTT.

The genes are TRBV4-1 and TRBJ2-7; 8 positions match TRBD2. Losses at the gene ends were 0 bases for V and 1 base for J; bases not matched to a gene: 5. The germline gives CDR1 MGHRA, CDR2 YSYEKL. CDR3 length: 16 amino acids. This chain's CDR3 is CASSQDSGSLSYEQYF. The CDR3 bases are TGCGCCAGCAGCCAAGACAGCGGGAGCTTGTCCTACGAGCAGTACTTC.

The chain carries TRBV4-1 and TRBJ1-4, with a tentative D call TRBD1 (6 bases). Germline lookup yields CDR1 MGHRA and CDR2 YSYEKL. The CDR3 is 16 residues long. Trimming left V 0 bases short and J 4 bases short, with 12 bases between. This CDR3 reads CASSQDSAGVNEKLFF. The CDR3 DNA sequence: TGCGCCAGCAGCCAAGATTCGGCAGGGGTTAATGAAAAACTGTTTTTT.

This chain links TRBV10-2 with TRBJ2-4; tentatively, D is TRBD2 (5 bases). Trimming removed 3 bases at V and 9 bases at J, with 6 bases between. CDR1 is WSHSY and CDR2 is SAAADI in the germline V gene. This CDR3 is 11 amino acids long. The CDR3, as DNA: TGCGCCAGCAGTGACCTAGCCATTCAGTACTTC. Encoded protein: CASSDLAIQYF.

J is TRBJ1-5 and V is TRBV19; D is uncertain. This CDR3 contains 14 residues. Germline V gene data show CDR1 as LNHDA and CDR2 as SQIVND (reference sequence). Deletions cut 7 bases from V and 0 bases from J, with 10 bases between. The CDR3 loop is CASTGRYSNQPQHF. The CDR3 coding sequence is TGTGCCAGTACTGGCCGTTATAGCAATCAGCCCCAGCATTTT.

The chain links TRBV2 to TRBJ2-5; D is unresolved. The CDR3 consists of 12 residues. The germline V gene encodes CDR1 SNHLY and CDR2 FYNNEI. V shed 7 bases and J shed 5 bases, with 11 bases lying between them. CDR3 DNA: TGTGCCAGCACTCCCCAACGGGAGACCCAGTACTTC. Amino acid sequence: CASTPQRETQYF.